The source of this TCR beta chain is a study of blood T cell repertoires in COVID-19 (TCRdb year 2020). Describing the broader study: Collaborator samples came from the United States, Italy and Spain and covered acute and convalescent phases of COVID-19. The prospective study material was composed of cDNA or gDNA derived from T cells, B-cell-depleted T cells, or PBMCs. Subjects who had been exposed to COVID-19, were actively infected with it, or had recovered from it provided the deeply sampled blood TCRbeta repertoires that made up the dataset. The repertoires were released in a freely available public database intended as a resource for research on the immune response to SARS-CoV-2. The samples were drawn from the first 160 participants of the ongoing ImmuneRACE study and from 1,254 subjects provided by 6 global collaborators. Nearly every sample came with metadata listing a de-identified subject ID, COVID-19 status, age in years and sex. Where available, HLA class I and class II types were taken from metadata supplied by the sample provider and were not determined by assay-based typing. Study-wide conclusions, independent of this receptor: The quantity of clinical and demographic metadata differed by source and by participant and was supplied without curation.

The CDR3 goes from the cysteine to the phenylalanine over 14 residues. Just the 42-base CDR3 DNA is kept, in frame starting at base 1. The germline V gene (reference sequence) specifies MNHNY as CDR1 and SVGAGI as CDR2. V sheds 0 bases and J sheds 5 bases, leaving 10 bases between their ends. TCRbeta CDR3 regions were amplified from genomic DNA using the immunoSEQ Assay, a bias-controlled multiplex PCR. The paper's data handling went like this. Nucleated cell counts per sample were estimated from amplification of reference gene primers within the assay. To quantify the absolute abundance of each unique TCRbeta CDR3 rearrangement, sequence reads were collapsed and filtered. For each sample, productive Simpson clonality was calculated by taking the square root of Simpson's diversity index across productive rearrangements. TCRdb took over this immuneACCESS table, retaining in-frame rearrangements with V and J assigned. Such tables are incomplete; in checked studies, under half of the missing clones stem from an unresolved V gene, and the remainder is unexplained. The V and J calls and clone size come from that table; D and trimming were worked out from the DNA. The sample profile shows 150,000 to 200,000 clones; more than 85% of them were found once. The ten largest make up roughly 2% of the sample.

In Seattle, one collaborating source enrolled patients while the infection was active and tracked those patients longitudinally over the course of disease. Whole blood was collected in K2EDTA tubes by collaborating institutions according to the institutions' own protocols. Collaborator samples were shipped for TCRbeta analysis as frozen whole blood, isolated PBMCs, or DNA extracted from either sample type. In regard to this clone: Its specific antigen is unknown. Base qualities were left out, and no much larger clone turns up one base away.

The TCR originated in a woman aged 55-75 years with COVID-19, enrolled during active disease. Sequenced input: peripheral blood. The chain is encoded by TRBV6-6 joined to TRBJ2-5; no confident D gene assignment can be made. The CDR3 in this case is CASSYSNLRETQYF. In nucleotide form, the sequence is TGTGCCAGCAGTTACTCGAACTTACGGGAGACCCAGTACTTC.